Presented here are 18 T cell receptor beta chains from one specimen sequenced in a study of shared clonotypes between healthy human individuals. Sequencing was performed with immunoSEQ multiplex PCR; in TCRdb, only in-frame clones are kept and a portion is missing. The sample lists 1.5 million to 2.5 million clones; about 95% were seen once. Naive-designated CD8 cells lacked CD45RO, were positively enriched for CCR7, and omitted terminally differentiated effector memory CD45RA+ cells. The sample was naive CD8+ T cells sorted from blood. The source of these receptors is a man between 18 and 35 years old in good health.

The chain is built from TRBV9 and TRBJ1-2; 7 bases match TRBD1. The germline gives CDR1 SGDLS, CDR2 YYNGEE. This CDR3 has 18 residues. Trimming at V came to 3 bases and at J to 5 bases, leaving 19 bases not matched to a gene. The DNA of the CDR3 is TGTGCCAGCAGCGGGCGGACAGGAACCGACCCGGCCCATTATGGCTACACCTTC. Amino acids: CASSGRTGTDPAHYGYTF.

J is TRBJ2-1 and V is TRBV19, with no clear D. The V gene's germline CDR1 is LNHDA and CDR2 SQIVND (reference sequence). Between the trimmed V and J ends, which lost 3 bases and 0 bases, there was a span of 9 bases. This CDR3 is built from 15 residues. CDR3 loop: CASSIPGFSYNEQFF. DNA for the CDR3: TGTGCCAGTAGTATCCCAGGCTTCTCCTACAATGAGCAGTTCTTC.

In regard to this clone: Other DNA sequences within the sample encode an identical CDR3. This chain uses TRBV5-6 with TRBJ2-7; 12 positions match TRBD2. This CDR3 is built from 15 residues. Germline values: CDR1 SGHDT, CDR2 YYEEEE. Losses at the gene ends were 1 base for V and 3 bases for J; bases not matched to a gene: 2. In DNA, the CDR3 is TGTGCCAGCAGCTTGCTAGCGGGGGGGATCTACGAGCAGTACTTC. This gives the protein CASSLLAGGIYEQYF.

This chain links TRBV5-8 with TRBJ2-7; D is unresolved. This CDR3 is 13 amino acids long. V was pared by 1 base and J by 1 base, with 6 bases between. Germline CDR1 SGHTS, CDR2 YDEGEE. The CDR3: CASSLRKSYEQYF. CDR3 nucleotides: TGTGCCAGCAGCTTGAGGAAGTCCTACGAGCAGTACTTC.

The CDR3 here is CASTKGWGETQYF. DNA of the CDR3: TGTGCCAGCACGAAGGGGTGGGGGGAGACCCAGTACTTC. The V gene is TRBV28, the J gene TRBJ2-5; D possibly matches TRBD1 or TRBD2 (5 bases each). This CDR3 region has 13 residues. Germline V gene lookup returns CDR1 MDHEN and CDR2 SYDVKM. V lost 7 bases to trimming and J lost 5 bases, with 14 bases between them.

This CDR3 reads CASSFGRGADQPQHF. The CDR3 DNA is TGTGCCAGCAGTTTTGGACGGGGGGCGGATCAGCCCCAGCATTTT. The rearrangement joins TRBV27 to TRBJ1-5; D is possibly TRBD1 (6 bases). Trimming took off 3 bases at V and 5 bases at J, with 14 bases between the two ends. This CDR3 is 15 amino acids long. CDR1 is MNHEY and CDR2 is SMNVEV in the germline V gene (reference sequence).

The chain employs TRBV2 and TRBJ2-3; 12 bases map to TRBD2. The CDR3 totals 18 residues. Germline CDR1 and CDR2: SNHLY and FYNNEI. The ends lost 2 bases at V and 3 bases at J; junction bases unmatched: 9. The CDR3 spells CASSESLAGGPGTDTQYF. The CDR3 bases are TGTGCCAGCAGTGAATCGCTAGCGGGAGGGCCCGGGACAGATACGCAGTATTTT. The full variable domain, rest sourced from reference TRBV2 and TRBJ2-3, is EPEVTQTPSHQVTQMGQEVILRCVPISNHLYFYWYRQILGQKVEFLVSFYNNEISEKSEIFDDQFSVERPDGSNFTLKIRSTKLEDSAMYFCASSESLAGGPGTDTQYFGPGTRLTVL.

The V gene is TRBV30, the J gene TRBJ2-5; no definite D call. CDR3 length equals 15 residues. CDR1 is GTSNPN, CDR2 SVGIG, per germline (reference sequence). The V and J ends lost 3 bases and 5 bases respectively, with 19 bases between them. The DNA of the CDR3 is TGTGCCTGGAGCCTCGTGGGCGGTCCCCGGGAGACCCAGTACTTC. This translates into CAWSLVGGPRETQYF.

The rearrangement uses TRBV30 and TRBJ2-5; possible D gene TRBD2, 6 bases. The CDR3 has 18 residues. The germline gives CDR1 GTSNPN, CDR2 SVGIG (reference sequence). The V end was cut by 2 bases, the J end by 1 base, with 23 bases between. The CDR3 here is CAWSKWRRETVRQETQYF. Written as DNA, the CDR3 is TGTGCCTGGAGTAAGTGGAGACGGGAGACAGTCCGCCAAGAGACCCAGTACTTC.

A single count supports this clone. A read error may account for a junction end that differs from germline. This chain links TRBV7-7 with TRBJ2-5; weak D call: TRBD1 (5 bases). The CDR3 is 14 amino acids. Germline assignment: CDR1 SSHAT and CDR2 FNYEAQ (reference sequence). The CDR3 reads CASSLNQGQETQYF. CDR3 DNA sequence: TGTGCTAGCAGCTTAAACCAGGGCCAAGAGACCCAGTACTTC.

The chain recombines TRBV4-1 with TRBJ1-1; D is unclear. Trimming removed 1 base from V and 4 bases from J, with 10 bases in between. CDR1 and CDR2 from the germline V gene are MGHRA and YSYEKL. The CDR3 consists of 14 residues. The CDR3 protein is CASSQASEGTEAFF. The CDR3 nucleotides are TGCGCCAGCAGCCAAGCTTCGGAAGGCACTGAAGCTTTCTTT.

The table lists this clone with a count of one. The V call is TRBV10-1, the J call TRBJ2-1; D is undetermined. This CDR3 region has 17 residues. Trimming shortened V by 3 bases and J by 10 bases, and 25 bases separated the two germline ends. The V gene's germline CDR1 is WNHNN and CDR2 SYGVQD (reference sequence). The CDR3 DNA follows: TGCGCCAGCAGTGACTCCGCTGCGGAGCTACCACCCTCCGAGCAGTTCTTC. It encodes CASSDSAAELPPSEQFF.

As for this clone: Other DNA sequences within the sample encode an identical CDR3. The chain is built from TRBV6-5 and TRBJ2-3; D unresolved. The V gene's germline CDR1 is MNHEY and CDR2 SVGAGI. The CDR3 sequence is 13 residues long. V was clipped by 2 bases and J by 4 bases, with 7 bases between them. CDR3 DNA: TGTGCCAGCAGTTACGCCGGCTCAGATACGCAGTATTTT. It is translated as CASSYAGSDTQYF.

This rearrangement joins TRBV6-5 to TRBJ2-7; maybe TRBD1 (5 bases). The CDR3 is 15 amino acids. The germline V gene has CDR1 MNHEY and CDR2 SVGAGI. Trimming pared 2 bases from V and 2 bases from J, leaving 13 bases between. CDR3 in DNA: TGTGCCAGCAGTTACGGGTCAGGGTCCCCCTACGAGCAGTACTTC. Protein product: CASSYGSGSPYEQYF.

The chain uses TRBV7-8 and TRBJ1-1; D is undetermined. V dropped 4 bases and J dropped 10 bases, with 31 bases sitting between them. The CDR3 totals 18 residues. Per the germline V gene, CDR1 is SGHVS and CDR2 is FQNEAQ. The CDR3 coding sequence is TGTGCCAGCAGCTCCCGAGGGAGGCAGATCGAGGTACCTCAAGGAGCTTTCTTT. It codes for CASSSRGRQIEVPQGAFF.

The CDR3 coding sequence is TGTGCCAGCAGCCGAGGGGGGACTAATGAAAAACTGTTTTTT. Encoded protein: CASSRGGTNEKLFF. The V and J genes are TRBV7-9 and TRBJ1-4; a possible D gene is TRBD1 (6 bases). V gave up 5 bases and J gave up 2 bases, with 9 bases separating them. Looked up from germline, CDR1 is SEHNR and CDR2 is FQNEAQ (reference sequence). The CDR3 contains 14 residues.

This clone was found once. An end of the junction does not agree with germline; a read error may underlie this. This chain uses TRBV5-1 with TRBJ1-2, with TRBD1 as a possible D gene (5 bases). CDR1 SGHRS and CDR2 YFSETQ come from the germline V gene. The CDR3 sequence is 15 residues long. In DNA, the CDR3 is TGCGCCAACAGCCCACAGGCCCCGGGGGACTATGGCTACACCTTC. Protein: CANSPQAPGDYGYTF. Full variable domain (remainder filled in from reference TRBV5-1 and TRBJ1-2): KAGVTQTPRYLIKTRGQQVTLSCSPISGHRSVSWYQQTPGQGLQFLFEYFSETQRNKGNFPGRFSGRQFSNSRSEMNVSTLELGDSALYLCANSPQAPGDYGYTFGSGTRLTVV.

This clone has a single count. V gene TRBV30 combines with J gene TRBJ1-1; D unclear. Germline V gene sequence: CDR1 GTSNPN, CDR2 SVGIG (reference sequence). Trimming removed 3 bases from V and 5 bases from J, with 16 bases in between. The CDR3 covers 14 residues. CDR3 protein: CAWSLTAVGTEAFF. The CDR3 DNA sequence: TGTGCCTGGAGCCTGACTGCGGTGGGTACTGAAGCTTTCTTT.